Listed below are T cell receptor beta chains from one sample, sequenced in a study of TIL therapy for anti-PD-1-resistant metastatic lung cancer. TCRdb keeps only in-frame clones here, not all; method: immunoSEQ multiplex PCR. The profile shows 40,000 to 55,000 clones, around three quarters of them singletons. The specimen comprised blood, sampled at baseline. Receptors originate from a woman aged 25-80 years with non-small cell lung cancer. CDR3s include the opening cysteine and the closing phenylalanine or tryptophan. D genes are given only for firm matches. Size values are once, few and many counts, or a class for expanded clones, and some rows have none.

v_gene,d_gene,abundance,j_gene,CDR3aa,CDR3nt
TRBV19,NA,NA,TRBJ2-3,CASSILGDTQYF,TGTGCCAGTAGTATTTTGGGAGATACGCAGTATTTT
TRBV5-4,NA,NA,TRBJ1-1,CASRLNPNTEAFF,TGTGCCAGCAGGCTCAACCCGAACACTGAAGCTTTCTTT
TRBV5-6,NA,once,TRBJ1-5,CASSLWRGSNQPQHF,TGTGCCAGCAGCCTATGGCGGGGGAGCAATCAGCCCCAGCATTTT
TRBV5-1,TRBD2,NA,TRBJ2-7,CASSPGLAYSYEQYF,TGCGCCAGCAGCCCCGGACTAGCGTATTCCTACGAGCAGTACTTC
TRBV7-9,NA,NA,TRBJ2-5,CASSRRDPRGETQYF,TGTGCCAGCAGCCGCCGGGACCCCCGGGGAGAGACCCAGTACTTC
TRBV5-1,NA,once,TRBJ2-1,CASSIVGGEREQFF,TGCGCCAGCAGCATCGTCGGAGGGGAGCGTGAGCAGTTCTTC
TRBV4-3,NA,NA,TRBJ1-1,CASSQEYSYTEAFF,TGCGCCAGCAGCCAAGAGTACAGCTACACTGAAGCTTTCTTT
TRBV18,TRBD1,few,TRBJ1-5,CASSVQGALSNQPQHF,TGTGCCAGCTCGGTACAGGGGGCGCTGAGCAATCAGCCCCAGCATTTT
TRBV5-6,NA,few,TRBJ2-7,CASSPDLGAMAYEQYF,TGTGCCAGCAGCCCCGACCTAGGGGCCATGGCCTACGAGCAGTACTTC
TRBV5-1,NA,NA,TRBJ2-3,CASSFLGGTDTQYF,TGCGCCAGCAGCTTCCTTGGCGGCACAGATACGCAGTATTTT
TRBV7-9,TRBD1,NA,TRBJ2-2,CASSTGQGAGTGELFF,TGTGCCAGCAGCACCGGACAGGGGGCGGGTACCGGGGAGCTGTTTTTT
TRBV4-2,NA,once,TRBJ2-5,CASSQYVSVSQETQYF,TGTGCCAGCAGCCAATATGTTTCAGTCAGCCAAGAGACCCAGTACTTC